Presented here are 21 T cell receptor beta chains from one specimen sequenced in a study of radiation and T cells in renal cell carcinoma. Time point: blood 4 weeks post-SBRT, at nephrectomy. Treatment defined: 15 Gy SBRT to primary tumor, nephrectomy 4 weeks later. TCRdb's copy holds only in-frame clones and misses some; the assay was immunoSEQ multiplex PCR. The data show about 170,000 clones, with 88% seen just once and roughly 12% held by the top ten. The source was blood, collected from a patient whose treatment included radiotherapy and nephrectomy. The source is a woman aged 45 to 65 with renal cell carcinoma.

Only one count was recorded for this clone. V is TRBV5-1 and J is TRBJ1-2; tentative D call: TRBD1 (5 bases). V dropped 4 bases and J dropped 3 bases, with 16 bases sitting between them. CDR1 and CDR2 (germline): SGHRS, YFSETQ. The CDR3 loop spans 15 amino acids. CDR3 bases: TGCGCCAGCAGCCCCCAAGCAGGGAGTGACTATGGCTACACCTTC. Amino acids: CASSPQAGSDYGYTF.

The chain joins TRBV5-6 to TRBJ1-3, with 10 bases lining up with TRBD1. The CDR3 is 17 residues long. The germline V gene has CDR1 SGHDT and CDR2 YYEEEE. J gave up 4 bases and V 4 bases, and 11 bases lay outside the gene matches. CDR3 amino acids: CASSPPSGQGPGNTIYF. The CDR3 DNA follows: TGTGCCAGCAGCCCCCCATCGGGACAGGGGCCCGGAAACACCATATATTTT.

This chain joins TRBV5-6 and TRBJ1-1, with D unclear. Germline values: CDR1 SGHDT, CDR2 YYEEEE. The V end lost 0 bases, the J end lost 5 bases, and 5 bases lay between the germline ends. The CDR3 consists of 12 residues. This chain's CDR3 is CASSLGRTEAFF. The CDR3 coding sequence is TGTGCCAGCAGCTTGGGACGGACTGAAGCTTTCTTT.

The chain employs TRBV5-5 and TRBJ1-5; 9 bases match TRBD1. V was clipped by 0 bases and J by 6 bases; unmatched bases: 4. From germline, CDR1 is SGHKS and CDR2 YYEKEE (reference sequence). The CDR3 consists of 15 residues. CDR3 amino acids: CASSLGDRVGQPQHF. For the CDR3, the DNA is TGTGCCAGCAGCTTGGGGGACAGGGTCGGTCAGCCCCAGCATTTT.

The chain is built from TRBV5-1 and TRBJ1-2; 9 bases fit TRBD1. The germline V gene has CDR1 SGHRS and CDR2 YFSETQ. Trimming took 5 bases from V and 2 from J; bases not matched to a gene: 7. This CDR3 has 15 amino acids. In DNA, the CDR3 is TGCGCCAGCAGTGAGACAGGGGGGATAAACTATGGCTACACCTTC. Translated: CASSETGGINYGYTF. Full variable domain (rest looked up from reference TRBV5-1 and TRBJ1-2): KAGVTQTPRYLIKTRGQQVTLSCSPISGHRSVSWYQQTPGQGLQFLFEYFSETQRNKGNFPGRFSGRQFSNSRSEMNVSTLELGDSALYLCASSETGGINYGYTFGSGTRLTVV.

The chain is built from TRBV6-1 and TRBJ1-1; no reliable D call. The V gene's germline CDR1 is MNHNS and CDR2 SASEGT. Trimming pared 3 bases from V and 0 bases from J, leaving 11 bases between. The CDR3 runs 15 residues. The CDR3 reads CASSDARRMNTEAFF. The CDR3 DNA sequence: TGTGCCAGCAGTGATGCTAGGCGAATGAACACTGAAGCTTTCTTT.

This rearrangement joins TRBV15 to TRBJ1-6; 8 bases map to TRBD1. This CDR3 has 17 amino acids. Germline CDR1 and CDR2: LNHNV and YYDKDF (reference sequence). V lost 5 bases and J lost 0; bases outside the gene matches: 6. The CDR3 DNA sequence: TGTGCCACCAGCGGGGGGGACAGGTCCTCCTATAATTCACCCCTCCACTTT. It yields the protein CATSGGDRSSYNSPLHF.

In nucleotides, the CDR3 is TGTGCCACCAGTAAAGGAGCGGGGGGCAATGAGCAGTTCTTC. Encoded protein: CATSKGAGGNEQFF. The rearrangement uses TRBV15 and TRBJ2-1; 9 positions match TRBD2. The CDR3 runs 14 residues. After removal of 6 bases from V and 6 bases from J, the junction contained 6 bases not matched to a gene. CDR1 LNHNV and CDR2 YYDKDF come from the germline V gene (reference sequence).

J is TRBJ2-3 and V is TRBV9, with D perhaps matching TRBD1 or TRBD2 (6 bases each). The V end was cut by 3 bases, the J end by 10 bases, with 21 bases between. The germline CDR1 and CDR2 sequences are SGDLS and YYNGEE. The CDR3 consists of 15 residues. Here the CDR3 reads CASSEGGGAGMAQYF. CDR3 coding DNA: TGTGCCAGCAGCGAGGGGGGCGGGGCGGGCATGGCGCAGTATTTT.

The gene calls are TRBV5-1 and TRBJ1-2; D perhaps matches TRBD1 (5 bases). Between the trimmed V and J ends, which lost 4 bases and 6 bases, there was a span of 13 bases. Germline V gene sequence: CDR1 SGHRS, CDR2 YFSETQ. The CDR3 runs to 13 residues. CDR3: CASSLGQGHGYTF. The CDR3 coding sequence is TGCGCCAGCAGCCTGGGGCAGGGCCATGGCTACACCTTC.

The V and J genes are TRBV6-1 and TRBJ2-5; D not certain. V lost 2 bases, J lost 1 base, and 11 bases lay in between. The CDR3 sequence is 15 residues long. Per germline, CDR1 MNHNS and CDR2 SASEGT. CDR3 residues: CASSETLVPQETQYF. CDR3 sequence (DNA): TGTGCCAGCAGTGAAACCCTGGTCCCCCAAGAGACCCAGTACTTC.

V usage is TRBV5-6 and J usage is TRBJ1-1; no firm D call. Trimming cost V 2 bases and J 4 bases, with 6 bases left between them. Germline CDR1 reads SGHDT; CDR2 reads YYEEEE. The CDR3 covers 12 residues. The CDR3 region has the DNA TGTGCCAGCAGCTTTAGGACCACTGAAGCTTTCTTT. It encodes CASSFRTTEAFF.

V and J are TRBV6-1 and TRBJ1-2; D possibly corresponds to TRBD1 (6 bases). This CDR3 region has 13 residues. The germline gives CDR1 MNHNS, CDR2 SASEGT. The V end lost 2 bases, the J end lost 5 bases, and 9 bases lay between the germline ends. The CDR3 here is CASSETGIYGYTF. The CDR3, as DNA: TGTGCCAGCAGTGAAACAGGGATTTATGGCTACACCTTC.

CDR3 DNA: TGTGCCAGTAGTATTGGGGTTGCGGGCAATCAGCCCCAGCATTTT. This sequence encodes CASSIGVAGNQPQHF. V and J are TRBV19 and TRBJ1-5, with D unclear. Per germline, CDR1 LNHDA and CDR2 SQIVND (reference sequence). V lost 3 bases, J lost 2 bases, and 11 bases lay in between. This CDR3 is built from 15 residues.

Concerning this clone: This sample also contains other DNA sequences that code for the same CDR3. The V gene is TRBV29-1, the J gene TRBJ2-3; the D gene is possibly TRBD2 (6 bases). Trimming took off 4 bases at V and 2 bases at J, with 10 bases between the two ends. Per germline, CDR1 SQVTM and CDR2 ANQGSEA. This CDR3 has 13 amino acids. The DNA for the CDR3 is TGCAGCGTTGGTGGGACTCCCACAGATACGCAGTATTTT. Translated, it gives CSVGGTPTDTQYF.

This chain connects TRBV4-3 to TRBJ2-5, with 16 bases fitting TRBD2. Germline CDR1 is LGHNA and CDR2 is YSLEER. V was pared by 0 bases and J by 5 bases, with 15 bases of the junction left unmatched. The CDR3 is made up of 21 amino acids. The CDR3 spells CASSQDWGPGLAGGLGETQYF. The CDR3 coding sequence is TGCGCCAGCAGCCAAGATTGGGGGCCGGGACTAGCGGGGGGGCTCGGGGAGACCCAGTACTTC.

The J gene is TRBJ2-3, the V gene TRBV11-2; TRBD2 matches 8 bases. The CDR3 runs to 15 residues. The V gene's germline CDR1 is SGHAT and CDR2 FQNNGV. Losses at the gene ends were 3 bases for V and 9 bases for J; bases not matched to a gene: 11. CDR3 residues: CASSFMSGGDGTQYF. The CDR3 coding sequence is TGTGCCAGCAGCTTTATGAGCGGGGGCGACGGAACGCAGTATTTT.

The chain carries TRBV13 and TRBJ1-5; unclear D gene. There are 13 residues in the CDR3. Germline CDR1 and CDR2: PRHDT and FYEKMQ (reference sequence). V lost 5 bases to trimming and J lost 4 bases, with 9 bases between them. The DNA of the CDR3 is TGTGCCAGCAGCCCAGGCCGGAATCAGCCCCAGCATTTT. It translates to CASSPGRNQPQHF.

The V gene is TRBV11-1, the J gene TRBJ2-3; a weak D match, TRBD2 (5 bases). The CDR3 contains 15 residues. Per germline, CDR1 SGHAT and CDR2 FQDESV (reference sequence). Trimming pared 6 bases from V and 0 bases from J, leaving 13 bases between. CDR3 sequence: CASSSDSASTDTQYF. The CDR3 DNA reads as TGTGCCAGCAGTTCGGACTCCGCTAGCACAGATACGCAGTATTTT.

The chain uses TRBV7-6 and TRBJ1-1, with unresolved D. The CDR3 has 11 amino acids. V shed 8 bases and J shed 0 bases, with 4 bases lying between them. Germline V lookup: CDR1 SGHVS, CDR2 FNYEAQ. This CDR3 reads CASGLNTEAFF. In DNA, the CDR3 is TGTGCCAGCGGACTGAACACTGAAGCTTTCTTT. Complete variable domain (other parts from reference TRBV7-6 and TRBJ1-1): GAGVSQSPRYKVTKRGQDVALRCDPISGHVSLYWYRQALGQGPEFLTYFNYEAQQDKSGLPNDRFSAERPEGSISTLTIQRTEQRDSAMYRCASGLNTEAFFGQGTRLTVV.

This chain joins TRBV5-1 and TRBJ2-1; possible D gene TRBD1, 6 bases. Germline-derived CDR1 and CDR2 are SGHRS and YFSETQ. The CDR3 spans 14 residues. The V gene lost 4 bases and the J gene lost 9 bases, with 17 bases spanning the gap. CDR3 loop: CASSIPQGRGEQFF. For the CDR3, the DNA is TGCGCCAGCAGCATCCCACAGGGCCGGGGTGAGCAGTTCTTC.